The present T cell receptor beta chain was sequenced within a study of cytomegalovirus exposure and HLA in healthy donors. Study-level results: Cytomegalovirus association was listed for approximately 160 TCR beta chains. Specificity of three CMV-associated chains for CMV antigens was verified in vitro. The majority of TCR sequences were rare, yet some public TCRs appeared in many donors.

Comment on this clone: Antigen: not known.

Assay: immunoSEQ multiplex PCR; the TCRdb copy retains only in-frame clones and omits some. The repertoire holds some 250,000 clones, with around 85% as singletons. The trim removed 4 bases at V and 4 bases at J, leaving 6 bases unmatched. Germline V lookup: CDR1 LNHDA, CDR2 SQIVND (reference sequence). This CDR3 has 14 residues. The sequenced sample was PBMCs. This sequence was found in a woman aged 30 to 39 in good health and CMV-seropositive. The rearrangement joins TRBV19 to TRBJ1-2, with 7 bases lining up with TRBD1. Here the CDR3 DNA reads TGTGCCAGTAGTAACAGGGGAGGTGGCTATGGCTACACCTTC. Encoded protein: CASSNRGGGYGYTF.